A selection of T cell receptor beta chains follows, all from one sample in a study of spatial heterogeneity in lung cancer. In TCRdb, the 5' RACE reads were re-called with MiXCR into one record per CDR3 protein. The sample includes about 87,000 distinct CDR3 sequences, approximately 20% of them seen just once. This sample comprised PBMCs, obtained at follow-up. These receptors were taken from a male donor with early-stage non-small cell lung cancer. CDR3s include the opening cysteine and the closing phenylalanine or tryptophan. The order of the fields is D gene, J gene, V gene, clone size, CDR3 DNA, CDR3 protein. The D gene is left open where the match is weak. The size of a clone is reported for some rows only, either as once, few or many, or as a class for expanded clones.

d_call: TRBD2; j_call: TRBJ2-2; v_call: TRBV24-1; clone_size: few; cdr3_nt: TGTGCCACCAGTGATCCTTTAGCGGGAGGGCCCACCGGGGAGCTGTTTTTT; cdr3_aa: CATSDPLAGGPTGELFF
d_call: TRBD1; j_call: TRBJ1-1; v_call: TRBV5-4; clone_size: few; cdr3_nt: TGTGCCAGCAGCTTGGGGGACAGGGAAGCTTTCTTT; cdr3_aa: CASSLGDREAFF
d_call: NA; j_call: TRBJ1-1; v_call: TRBV14; clone_size: few; cdr3_nt: TGTGCCAGCAGCCAAGCGGGACAATTGCCCACTGAAGCTTTCTTT; cdr3_aa: CASSQAGQLPTEAFF
d_call: NA; j_call: TRBJ2-4; v_call: TRBV21-1; clone_size: few; cdr3_nt: TGTGCCAGCAGGACCGGGACACCCAAAAACATTCAGTACTTC; cdr3_aa: CASRTGTPKNIQYF
d_call: NA; j_call: TRBJ2-2; v_call: TRBV18; clone_size: many; cdr3_nt: TGTGCCAGCTCACCATCTAGGGGTGCGAACACCGGGGAGCTGTTTTTT; cdr3_aa: CASSPSRGANTGELFF
d_call: NA; j_call: TRBJ2-3; v_call: TRBV24-1; clone_size: NA; cdr3_nt: TGTGCCACCAGTGATCTGTCGGGGGGCAATACGCAGTATTTT; cdr3_aa: CATSDLSGGNTQYF
d_call: TRBD2; j_call: TRBJ2-1; v_call: TRBV25-1; clone_size: NA; cdr3_nt: TGTGCCAGCAGTGACCTCCAAGGGAGTAGCGGGACTGAGCAGTTCTTC; cdr3_aa: CASSDLQGSSGTEQFF
d_call: NA; j_call: TRBJ1-6; v_call: TRBV20-1; clone_size: NA; cdr3_nt: TGCAGTGCTAGAGCGGACGGGAGCTCCTATAATTCACCCCTCCACTTT; cdr3_aa: CSARADGSSYNSPLHF
d_call: NA; j_call: TRBJ2-2; v_call: TRBV5-1; clone_size: few; cdr3_nt: TGCGCCAGCCGACTAGCCGGGGAGCTGTTTTTT; cdr3_aa: CASRLAGELFF
d_call: TRBD2; j_call: TRBJ2-3; v_call: TRBV20-1; clone_size: NA; cdr3_nt: TGCAGTGCTAGACGTGGGACTAGCGGAGGGGATACGCAGTATTTT; cdr3_aa: CSARRGTSGGDTQYF
d_call: NA; j_call: TRBJ2-1; v_call: TRBV29-1; clone_size: NA; cdr3_nt: TGCAGCGCGGAACACAATGAGCAGTTCTTC; cdr3_aa: CSAEHNEQFF
d_call: NA; j_call: TRBJ2-3; v_call: TRBV10-3; clone_size: NA; cdr3_nt: TGTGCCATCAGTGAGTCGAAATCAGATACGCAGTATTTT; cdr3_aa: CAISESKSDTQYF
d_call: NA; j_call: TRBJ1-2; v_call: TRBV14; clone_size: NA; cdr3_nt: TGTGCCAGCAGCCGAAAACAAGACTATGGCTACACCTTC; cdr3_aa: CASSRKQDYGYTF
d_call: NA; j_call: TRBJ2-2; v_call: TRBV6-1; clone_size: few; cdr3_nt: TGTGCCAGCAGTAAAGGCTCCCCCGGGACGCTGAGGGGCACCGGGGAGCTGTTTTTT; cdr3_aa: CASSKGSPGTLRGTGELFF
d_call: NA; j_call: TRBJ2-2; v_call: TRBV20-1; clone_size: few; cdr3_nt: TGCAGTGCTAGTAAGTCGGCGAACACCGGGGAGCTGTTTTTT; cdr3_aa: CSASKSANTGELFF
d_call: TRBD2; j_call: TRBJ2-3; v_call: TRBV6-5; clone_size: few; cdr3_nt: TGTGCCAGCAGCCCGTTTACTAGCGCAACCACAGATACGCAGTATTTT; cdr3_aa: CASSPFTSATTDTQYF
d_call: NA; j_call: TRBJ2-3; v_call: TRBV30; clone_size: NA; cdr3_nt: TGTGCCTGGAGTACAACGGGGGGCCTGAGCACAGATACGCAGTATTTT; cdr3_aa: CAWSTTGGLSTDTQYF
d_call: TRBD2; j_call: TRBJ2-3; v_call: TRBV7-8; clone_size: few; cdr3_nt: TGTGCCAGCAGCCCCCGTTTAGGGGAGCGGGAGACCCGCACAGATACGCAGTATTTT; cdr3_aa: CASSPRLGERETRTDTQYF
d_call: NA; j_call: TRBJ2-3; v_call: TRBV14; clone_size: NA; cdr3_nt: TGTGCCAGCAGCCGCAGGGAACGGGCAGATACGCAGTATTTT; cdr3_aa: CASSRRERADTQYF
d_call: NA; j_call: TRBJ2-5; v_call: TRBV20-1; clone_size: NA; cdr3_nt: TGCAGTGCCTTTGGGGCAGCCCAAGAGACCCAGTACTTC; cdr3_aa: CSAFGAAQETQYF
d_call: NA; j_call: TRBJ2-3; v_call: TRBV6-5; clone_size: NA; cdr3_nt: TGTGCCAGCAGGGCGGGACACTACACAGATACGCAGTATTTT; cdr3_aa: CASRAGHYTDTQYF
d_call: NA; j_call: TRBJ1-4; v_call: TRBV5-1; clone_size: few; cdr3_nt: TGCGCCAGCAGCTGGGAAGCAACTAATGAAAAACTGTTTTTT; cdr3_aa: CASSWEATNEKLFF
d_call: NA; j_call: TRBJ2-1; v_call: TRBV20-1; clone_size: NA; cdr3_nt: TGCAGTGCTGCCCGGACCTCCACCTACAATGAGCAGTTCTTC; cdr3_aa: CSAARTSTYNEQFF
d_call: TRBD1; j_call: TRBJ2-3; v_call: TRBV2; clone_size: few; cdr3_nt: TGTGCCAGCAGTGAATGGGACAGAGTTTGGGCAGATACGCAGTATTTT; cdr3_aa: CASSEWDRVWADTQYF
d_call: NA; j_call: TRBJ2-3; v_call: TRBV20-1; clone_size: few; cdr3_nt: TGCAGTGCCGATCTAGGGGGTACGCAGTATTTT; cdr3_aa: CSADLGGTQYF
d_call: NA; j_call: TRBJ1-2; v_call: TRBV30; clone_size: few; cdr3_nt: TGTGCCTGGGCGGAGGTTGGCTACACCTTC; cdr3_aa: CAWAEVGYTF
d_call: NA; j_call: TRBJ1-5; v_call: TRBV27; clone_size: many; cdr3_nt: TGTGCCAGCACTCCGGACGGATTTAGCAATCAGCCCCAGCATTTT; cdr3_aa: CASTPDGFSNQPQHF
d_call: NA; j_call: TRBJ1-1; v_call: TRBV6-1; clone_size: NA; cdr3_nt: TGTGCCAGCAGTGAAGACACGACCCTCACTGAAGCTTTCTTT; cdr3_aa: CASSEDTTLTEAFF
d_call: NA; j_call: TRBJ2-7; v_call: TRBV5-5; clone_size: NA; cdr3_nt: TGTGCCAGCAGCCCGGGACTCACCACCTACGAGCAGTACTTC; cdr3_aa: CASSPGLTTYEQYF
d_call: NA; j_call: TRBJ2-1; v_call: TRBV20-1; clone_size: few; cdr3_nt: TGCAGTGCTAGAGTAGAACTAGACAATGAGCAGTTCTTC; cdr3_aa: CSARVELDNEQFF
d_call: NA; j_call: TRBJ1-1; v_call: TRBV29-1; clone_size: few; cdr3_nt: TGCAGCGGGGAATACGGCTTGAGCACTGAAGCTTTCTTT; cdr3_aa: CSGEYGLSTEAFF
d_call: NA; j_call: TRBJ2-5; v_call: TRBV11-1; clone_size: few; cdr3_nt: TGTGCCAGCAGCTTGGTCGAATTAACGGGCCAGTACTTC; cdr3_aa: CASSLVELTGQYF
d_call: TRBD1; j_call: TRBJ1-6; v_call: TRBV20-1; clone_size: NA; cdr3_nt: TGCAGTGCTAGAGATGGGACAGGGGGCGACAATTCACCCCTCCACTTT; cdr3_aa: CSARDGTGGDNSPLHF
d_call: TRBD2; j_call: TRBJ2-1; v_call: TRBV7-3; clone_size: NA; cdr3_nt: TGTGCCAGCAGCGCCTCGGGACTATCCGTTAATGAGCAGTTCTTC; cdr3_aa: CASSASGLSVNEQFF
d_call: NA; j_call: TRBJ2-1; v_call: TRBV20-1; clone_size: NA; cdr3_nt: TGCAGTGCTAGAAAGCCGGGTTCCGTGGATGAGCAGTTCTTC; cdr3_aa: CSARKPGSVDEQFF
d_call: NA; j_call: TRBJ2-5; v_call: TRBV15; clone_size: NA; cdr3_nt: TGTGCCACCAGCAGAGATGGAAAAGGGGAGGAGACCCAGTACTTC; cdr3_aa: CATSRDGKGEETQYF
d_call: NA; j_call: TRBJ2-3; v_call: TRBV6-5; clone_size: many; cdr3_nt: TGTGCCAGCAGTTACTCGTATAGCTCCCAGCGGGTGGATACGCAGTATTTT; cdr3_aa: CASSYSYSSQRVDTQYF
d_call: TRBD1; j_call: TRBJ2-5; v_call: TRBV5-1; clone_size: NA; cdr3_nt: TGCGCCAGCAACCCGACAGGGGAGCAAGAGACCCAGTACTTC; cdr3_aa: CASNPTGEQETQYF
d_call: NA; j_call: TRBJ1-1; v_call: TRBV3-1; clone_size: NA; cdr3_nt: TGTGCCAGCAGCCAAGGCTTGGGGTGGATATTTGAAGCTTTCTTT; cdr3_aa: CASSQGLGWIFEAFF
d_call: NA; j_call: TRBJ2-5; v_call: TRBV14; clone_size: NA; cdr3_nt: TGTGCCAGCAGCCGTCGACAGGCCCTAGAGACCCAGTACTTC; cdr3_aa: CASSRRQALETQYF
d_call: TRBD2; j_call: TRBJ2-5; v_call: TRBV7-2; clone_size: NA; cdr3_nt: TGTGCCAGCAGCTCCGTAGCGGGGGGGGAGACCCAGTACTTC; cdr3_aa: CASSSVAGGETQYF
d_call: NA; j_call: TRBJ2-1; v_call: TRBV6-5; clone_size: NA; cdr3_nt: TGTGCCAGCAGTTTCCACCTTGGAAGCGGAGGATACAAAGAGCAGTTCTTC; cdr3_aa: CASSFHLGSGGYKEQFF
d_call: NA; j_call: TRBJ2-5; v_call: TRBV3-1; clone_size: NA; cdr3_nt: TGTGCCAGCAGCCCCTCTCCCGTGGAGACCCAGTACTTC; cdr3_aa: CASSPSPVETQYF
d_call: TRBD2; j_call: TRBJ2-1; v_call: TRBV5-4; clone_size: NA; cdr3_nt: TGTGCCAGCAGCTCCGCCGGGACTAGCGGTAACAATGAGCAGTTCTTC; cdr3_aa: CASSSAGTSGNNEQFF
d_call: TRBD1; j_call: TRBJ1-2; v_call: TRBV2; clone_size: NA; cdr3_nt: TGTGCCAGCCTCAGGGGGCCACAGGGCTACACCTTC; cdr3_aa: CASLRGPQGYTF
d_call: NA; j_call: TRBJ1-6; v_call: TRBV7-9; clone_size: many; cdr3_nt: TGTGCCAGCAGCTTAGCAACTAATTCACCCCTCCACTTT; cdr3_aa: CASSLATNSPLHF
d_call: NA; j_call: TRBJ1-5; v_call: TRBV19; clone_size: many; cdr3_nt: TGTGCCAGTAGTATTGGGACGACGATCTATAGCAATCAGCCCCAGCATTTT; cdr3_aa: CASSIGTTIYSNQPQHF
d_call: NA; j_call: TRBJ1-1; v_call: TRBV7-9; clone_size: few; cdr3_nt: TGTGCCAGCAGCTTAGCACAGGTATCGCGGGCAGGGCCCAAGAACACTGAAGCTTTCTTT; cdr3_aa: CASSLAQVSRAGPKNTEAFF
d_call: NA; j_call: TRBJ2-5; v_call: TRBV11-3; clone_size: NA; cdr3_nt: TGTGCCAGCAGCTTAGATGGGGGGGCAGGGGAGTCCTTC; cdr3_aa: CASSLDGGAGESF